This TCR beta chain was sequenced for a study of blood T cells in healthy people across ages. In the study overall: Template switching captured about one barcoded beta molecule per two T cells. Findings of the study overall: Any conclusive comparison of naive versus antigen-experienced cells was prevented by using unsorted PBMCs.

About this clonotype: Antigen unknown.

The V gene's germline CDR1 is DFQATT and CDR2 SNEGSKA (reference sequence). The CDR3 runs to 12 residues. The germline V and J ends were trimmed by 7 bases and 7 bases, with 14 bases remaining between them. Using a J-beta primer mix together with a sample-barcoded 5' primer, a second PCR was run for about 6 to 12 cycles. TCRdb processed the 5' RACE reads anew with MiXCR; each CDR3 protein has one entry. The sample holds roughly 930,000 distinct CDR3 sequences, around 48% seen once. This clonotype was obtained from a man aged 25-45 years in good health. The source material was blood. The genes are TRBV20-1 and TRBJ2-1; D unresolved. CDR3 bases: TGCAGTGGAGACTTTCTTGGTAATGAGCAGTTCTTC. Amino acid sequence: CSGDFLGNEQFF.